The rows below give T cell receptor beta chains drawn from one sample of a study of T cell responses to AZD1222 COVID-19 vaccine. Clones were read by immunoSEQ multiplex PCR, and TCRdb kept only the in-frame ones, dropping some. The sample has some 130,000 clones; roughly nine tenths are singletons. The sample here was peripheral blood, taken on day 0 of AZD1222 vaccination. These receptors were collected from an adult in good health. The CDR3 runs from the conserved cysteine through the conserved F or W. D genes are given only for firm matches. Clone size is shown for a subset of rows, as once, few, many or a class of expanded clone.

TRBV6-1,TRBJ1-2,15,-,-,TGTGCCAGCAGTGAGGGTCCGCCGGACAGATATGGCTACACCTTC,CASSEGPPDRYGYTF
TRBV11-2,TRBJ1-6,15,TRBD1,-,TGTGCCAGCAGCTCAGCCCAGGGGGCGCAGCCACCCCTCCACTTT,CASSSAQGAQPPLHF
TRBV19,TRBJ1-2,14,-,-,TGTGCCAGTAGGCGGGGGCGCGCGTACGGTGGCTACACCTTC,CASRRGRAYGGYTF
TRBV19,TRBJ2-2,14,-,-,TGTGCCAGTAGGTCGTTGGCGACCACCGGGGAGCTGTTTTTT,CASRSLATTGELFF
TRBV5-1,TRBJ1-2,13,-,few,TGCGCCAGCAGCTTCGACATAAACTATGGCTACACCTTC,CASSFDINYGYTF
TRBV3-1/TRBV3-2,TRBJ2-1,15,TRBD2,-,TGTGCCAGCAGCCATAGAGCGGGGGGTGACAATGAGCAGTTCTTC,CASSHRAGGDNEQFF
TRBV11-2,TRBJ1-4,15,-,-,TGTGCCAGCAGCTTAGTCCGGACAAAGGGCGGAAAACTGTTTTTT,CASSLVRTKGGKLFF
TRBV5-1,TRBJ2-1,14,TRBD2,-,TGCGCCAGCAGGCGGACTAGCGGGGAGGAGGAGCAGTTCTTC,CASRRTSGEEEQFF
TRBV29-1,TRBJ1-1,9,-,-,TGCAGCATTGGACCTGAAGCTTTCTTT,CSIGPEAFF
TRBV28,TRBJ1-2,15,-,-,TGTGCCAGCAGTTCCCCGGGGGTAGCTAACTATGGCTACACCTTC,CASSSPGVANYGYTF
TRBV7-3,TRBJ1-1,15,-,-,TGTGCCAGCAGCTTCGTAGGGACTGGGATGGCTGAAGCTTTCTTT,CASSFVGTGMAEAFF
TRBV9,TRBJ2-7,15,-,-,TGTGCCAGCAGCGTAGAGGCAGGGAGCTCCTACGAGCAGTACTTC,CASSVEAGSSYEQYF
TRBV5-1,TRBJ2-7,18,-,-,TGCGCCAGCAGCTTGTGGCTTGGACCTGATGGCGGCTCCTACGAGCAGTACTTC,CASSLWLGPDGGSYEQYF
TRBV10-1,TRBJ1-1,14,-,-,TGCGCCAGCAGTGTACCGGGGAAGAACACTGAAGCTTTCTTT,CASSVPGKNTEAFF
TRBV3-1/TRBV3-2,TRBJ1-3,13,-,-,TGTGCCAGCGGCGGGGCTTCTGGAAACACCATATATTTT,CASGGASGNTIYF
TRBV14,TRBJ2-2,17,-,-,TGTGCCAGCAGCCAAGCGGGAAGGGTAGGGAACACCGGGGAGCTGTTTTTT,CASSQAGRVGNTGELFF
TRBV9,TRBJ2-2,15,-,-,TGTGCCAGCAGCGCCAGAGGAGGTTGGGCCGGGGAGCTGTTTTTT,CASSARGGWAGELFF